The table lists the clone carrying this T cell receptor beta chain with many counts. The antigen is unknown. This record belongs to a study of T cell repertoires in cytomegalovirus infection. As for the study in general: From public TCR beta signatures came an indication of both CMV infection and matching HLA type.

TCRdb redid the calling of the reads with MiXCR, one entry per CDR3 protein. Of 150,000 to 200,000 distinct CDR3 sequences listed, approximately 9.6% were seen once; the top ten hold about 4.2%. The study, taken as a whole, reports: The response measured ex vivo was dominated by TCR beta clonotypes (HLA-C-restricted and CMV-specific). Cumulative public TCR beta family frequency identified CMV carriers with the relevant HLA.

From germline, CDR1 is SGHTA and CDR2 FQGNSA. The CDR3 extends over 14 amino acids. The germline V and J ends were trimmed by 3 bases and 5 bases, with 10 bases remaining between them. The sequenced material came from PBMCs. This sequence was found in a human donor in good health (CMV status not recorded). Some clones in this sample may be carry-over from other donors' samples. The chain carries TRBV7-2 and TRBJ1-4, with a weak D call TRBD1 (5 bases). The CDR3 loop reads CASSLHGTNEKLFF. In DNA form, the CDR3 reads TGTGCCAGCAGCTTGCACGGGACGAATGAAAAACTGTTTTTT.